This T cell receptor beta chain was observed in a study of T cells in Graves' hyperthyroidism and ophthalmopathy (dated by TCRdb to about 2019). Regarding the complete study: Peripheral blood was collected at initial diagnosis, before any treatment. TCR V-J signatures able to tell the groups apart were searched for in a discovery cohort of about a hundred patients, of whom approximately 40 had Graves' ophthalmopathy and more than 55 had stable Graves' hyperthyroidism. Prospective prediction of ophthalmopathy was tested in an independent validation cohort of under 20 hyperthyroidism patients and 15 to 17 patients who later progressed to ophthalmopathy. For training and testing, the 80 to 100 patients in the discovery cohort were randomly divided in a 7:3 ratio. Thyroid tissue and blood T-cell repertoires from six Graves' hyperthyroidism patients were also compared in the study. Following sampling, methimazole starting at 30 mg daily was given to hyperthyroidism patients, and high-dose intravenous methylprednisolone was given to ophthalmopathy patients. The paper describes TCR Vbeta CDR3 sequencing of about 140 peripheral blood samples, made up of roughly 45 ophthalmopathy patients, 70 to 75 hyperthyroidism patients and around 17 progressor patients. What the authors observed across the whole study: No statistical method was used to set the sample size in advance, and investigators knew the group allocation. In validation, the model predicted progression to ophthalmopathy with approximately 71% sensitivity and approximately 78% specificity, a median of approximately 6.7 months before onset. In cross-validation, a model built on a 13 V-J signature told ophthalmopathy apart from stable hyperthyroidism with 87.88% sensitivity and around 83% specificity, and in testing the same model reached 80%/75%. Most expanded thyroid clonotypes (frequency above 0.001) were also detected in blood, suggesting blood repertoires may reflect thyroid immune responses.

Remarks on this clonotype: Which antigen it targets is not known. There are no base qualities to consult, and no much larger clone falls within one base.

Trimming takes 6 bases from V and 1 base from J, and the germline ends sit 15 bases apart. The germline V gene specifies MNHNS as CDR1 and SASEGT as CDR2. The CDR3, cysteine through phenylalanine, is 15 amino acids long. The retained sequence is limited to the CDR3, 45 bases, with the frame set at the first base. The TCR beta CDR3 regions were amplified from RNA transcripts. A first-round RT-PCR of the TCR CDR3 used the HTBI primer set with the Qiagen OneStep RT-PCR kit. A second multiplex PCR round built the libraries, followed by size selection and purification. Sequencing of the libraries was done on an Illumina HiSeq2000 using paired-end 100 bp reads. In the authors' own workflow: SOAPnuke was used to process the raw data, with reads discarded if the reads contained adapters or uncalled bases, had a mean Phred below 15, or lacked an exact constant-primer or identifier match. High-quality paired reads were merged with COPE v1.2.5, and unique nucleotide sequences were defined as clonotypes. MiTCR v1.1 was used to align clonotypes to the IMGT TRBV, TRBD and TRBJ reference segments. Only V-J combinations with frequency above 0.0001, covering 99% to 99.2% of repertoires, were analysed. The TCS score was defined as F50 (clonal expansion) divided by E x V (chaos), with BLOSUM62-based TCRdist calculated between CDR3 peptides within each V-J. Welch's t-statistics and random forest reduced around 520 V-J features to 13, which were used in a naive Bayes classifier (R e1071). Thyroid-blood repertoire similarity was quantified with the Morisita-Horn index. TCRdb passed the public sequencing reads through fastp at Q25 and MiXCR, retaining productive beta sequences. Duplicate CDR3 protein sequences are folded into a single record with the most common DNA and genes. The V and J calls were not made by the authors but by TCRdb's processing. In this sample the table shows under 65,000 distinct CDR3 sequences, about 57% of which occur a single time. The ten biggest clones cover 3% to 4% of the sample.

Ophthalmopathy patients had moderately to severely active disease, with a Clinical Activity Score of 3 or more, a NOSPECS grade of 4 or more, and a disease duration of less than 3 months. Patients with uncontrolled infections, other autoimmune diseases, pregnancy or lactation were excluded. Diagnoses were based on clinical symptoms, serum thyroxine and TRAb, thyroid ultrasound and orbital computed tomography. PBMCs were isolated from around 10 ml of fresh peripheral blood by Ficoll-Paque density gradient centrifugation. Total RNA was extracted using Trizol reagent, and RNA quality was assessed on an Agilent 2100 Bioanalyzer.

The chain is encoded by TRBV6-1 joined to TRBJ1-1, with no D gene named confidently. The sequencing sample was made of blood. This TCR came from a woman aged 55-70 years with Graves' ophthalmopathy. The CDR3 region has the sequence CASSERGAPNTEAFF. Read as DNA, the sequence is TGTGCCAGCAGCGAACGAGGCGCCCCGAACACTGAAGCTTTCTTT.